These 21 T cell receptor beta chains came from one sample sequenced in a study of human T cells and chemical hapten exposure. Time point specified: patch test 3, about 24 weeks after DPC sensitization. Stated treatment: therapeutic diphenylcyclopropenone sensitization with weekly scalp DPC. TCRdb processed the RACE reads anew with MiXCR; each CDR3 protein has one entry. Of about 82,000 distinct CDR3 sequences listed, over 10% are singletons. This sample comprised whole blood, obtained in connection with sensitization to the hapten diphenylcyclopropenone (DPC). Source of these receptors: a woman in her fifties or sixties with alopecia areata. Some clones in this sample may be carry-over from other donors' samples.

There are many counts of this clonotype. The chain uses TRBV6-6 and TRBJ1-5; 7 bases agree with TRBD1. The CDR3 consists of 15 residues. Trimming at V came to 6 bases and at J to 2 bases, leaving 7 bases not matched to a gene. Germline V gene data show CDR1 as MNHNY and CDR2 as SVGAGI (reference sequence). CDR3 in DNA: TGTGCCAGCAGCGGACAGGCAGTCGGCAATCAGCCCCAGCATTTT. Translating it yields CASSGQAVGNQPQHF.

This clonotype has only a few counts. This chain links TRBV12-3 or TRBV12-4 with TRBJ2-5; 7 positions agree with TRBD2. This CDR3 is 15 amino acids long. J was trimmed by 5 bases and V by 3 bases; bases with no gene match: 9. For the CDR3, the DNA is TGTGCCAGCAGTTTCGGCGGGAGTCTTAGGGAGACCCAGTACTTC. Translation: CASSFGGSLRETQYF.

The chain carries TRBV5-1 and TRBJ2-5; 14 nucleotides line up with TRBD2. J gave up 5 bases and V 0 bases, and 3 bases lay outside the gene matches. Germline assignment: CDR1 SGHRS and CDR2 YFSETQ. CDR3 length equals 16 residues. CDR3 bases: TGCGCCAGCAGCTTGGGCGGGACTAGCGGGAGTGAGACCCAGTACTTC. It yields the protein CASSLGGTSGSETQYF.

This clonotype was picked up many times. The chain links TRBV2 to TRBJ1-2; D is possibly TRBD1 (6 bases). This CDR3 is built from 13 residues. Germline CDR1 reads SNHLY; CDR2 reads FYNNEI. V was pared by 4 bases and J by 4 bases, with 10 bases between. CDR3 loop: CASSAGRGYGYTF. The CDR3 DNA sequence: TGTGCCAGCAGTGCTGGCAGGGGCTATGGCTACACCTTC.

The genes are TRBV2 and TRBJ1-2; 11 positions agree with TRBD1. Germline CDR1 reads SNHLY; CDR2 reads FYNNEI. The ends lost 6 bases at V and 4 bases at J; junction bases unmatched: 4. This CDR3 contains 14 residues. The CDR3 region has the DNA TGTGCCAGCAGCGGGGACAGGGGGATCTATGGCTACACCTTC. This translates into CASSGDRGIYGYTF.

This clonotype has just a few counts. The chain is built from TRBV5-4 and TRBJ2-1; 7 bases agree with TRBD1. The J segment lost 10 bases and the V segment lost 0 bases, leaving 16 bases of the junction unmatched. This CDR3 comprises 17 residues. Per germline, CDR1 SGHNT and CDR2 YYREEE (reference sequence). The DNA for the CDR3 is TGTGCCAGCAGCTTGGCCGACTACAGGGGATTTTTGAACGAGCAGTTCTTC. Amino acids: CASSLADYRGFLNEQFF.

The chain has TRBV5-1 and TRBJ2-3, with unresolved D. Trimming cost V 0 bases and J 4 bases, with 6 bases left between them. Germline-derived CDR1 and CDR2 are SGHRS and YFSETQ. The CDR3 covers 13 residues. The CDR3 reads CASSLDPPDTQYF. The CDR3 bases are TGCGCCAGCAGCTTGGACCCCCCAGATACGCAGTATTTT.

This clonotype was observed many times. The chain couples TRBV11-2 to TRBJ2-7, with 9 bases matching TRBD1. Germline V CDR1 and CDR2: SGHAT, FQNNGV. CDR3 size: 14 residues. V was clipped by 2 bases and J by 6 bases; unmatched bases: 5. CDR3 sequence (DNA): TGTGCCAGCAGCTTACCGGGACAGGGACGCGAGCAGTACTTC. This codes for CASSLPGQGREQYF.

This clonotype was picked up a small number of times. This CDR3 is CASSPTRSQPQHF. The CDR3 nucleotides read TGTGCCAGCAGTCCCACAAGGAGTCAGCCCCAGCATTTT. The rearrangement uses TRBV6-1 and TRBJ1-5; no definite D call. CDR1 is MNHNS, CDR2 SASEGT, per germline. The germline V and J ends were trimmed by 5 bases and 6 bases, with 11 bases remaining between them. The CDR3 contains 13 residues.

The chain couples TRBV19 to TRBJ1-4; unclear D gene. In germline, CDR1 is LNHDA, CDR2 SQIVND (reference sequence). This CDR3 spans 15 amino acids. The ends were cut back, 5 bases at V and 0 bases at J, with 10 bases in the middle. The CDR3: CASSPDLPTNEKLFF. CDR3 nucleotide sequence: TGTGCCAGTAGTCCCGACCTGCCAACTAATGAAAAACTGTTTTTT.

The rearrangement uses TRBV11-2 and TRBJ2-1; 10 bases align to TRBD2. V lost 3 bases and J lost 7; bases outside the gene matches: 6. Germline assignment: CDR1 SGHAT and CDR2 FQNNGV. This CDR3 spans 15 amino acids. The CDR3 DNA reads as TGTGCCAGCAGCTTGGAACTAGCGGGAAGTAATGAGCAGTTCTTC. Encoded protein: CASSLELAGSNEQFF.

This clonotype appeared many times. The chain combines TRBV5-5 with TRBJ1-4, with D unclear. Germline lookup yields CDR1 SGHKS and CDR2 YYEKEE (reference sequence). The CDR3 spans 11 residues. V lost 0 bases and J lost 7, with 1 base in between. The CDR3, as DNA: TGTGCCAGCAGCTTGGGTGAAAAACTGTTTTTT. This sequence encodes CASSLGEKLFF.

This clonotype was seen many times. The rearrangement links TRBV10-2 to TRBJ2-5; perhaps TRBD1 as D (7 bases). Germline V lookup: CDR1 WSHSY, CDR2 SAAADI. Deletions cut 6 bases from V and 7 bases from J, with 15 bases between. The CDR3 has 13 amino acids. The CDR3 nucleotides are TGCGCCAGCAGAAGACAGGGAGGCGCGACCCAGTACTTC. Translated: CASRRQGGATQYF.

This clonotype was seen only a few times. The chain combines TRBV11-2 with TRBJ2-7; 11 nucleotides match TRBD2. CDR3 size: 15 residues. Germline V gene lookup returns CDR1 SGHAT and CDR2 FQNNGV. V lost 4 bases, J lost 3 bases, and 5 bases stayed unmatched. The CDR3 sequence: CASSSVTSGSYEQYF. Written as DNA, the CDR3 is TGTGCCAGCAGCTCCGTCACTAGCGGGAGCTACGAGCAGTACTTC.

A word on this clonotype: Likely a read error: the CDR3 ends without its conserved phenylalanine or tryptophan. The V gene is TRBV6-1, the J gene TRBJ1-1; D unclear. Trimming removed 1 base at V and 4 bases at J, with 10 bases between. CDR1 MNHNS and CDR2 SASEGT come from the germline V gene. This CDR3 has 14 residues. CDR3 sequence (DNA): TGTGCCAGCAGTGAAGTCGACACGGGCACTGAAGCTTTCTCT. It encodes CASSEVDTGTEAFS.

The sample holds many counts of this clonotype. CDR3 loop: CSARSASGDQETQYF. The CDR3 DNA sequence: TGCAGTGCTAGATCGGCTAGCGGGGATCAAGAGACCCAGTACTTC. J is TRBJ2-5 and V is TRBV20-1; 9 nucleotides match TRBD2. Germline values: CDR1 DFQATT, CDR2 SNEGSKA (reference sequence). V was pared by 2 bases and J by 2 bases, with 6 bases of the junction left unmatched. This CDR3 is 15 amino acids long.

This clonotype occurred many times. The J gene is TRBJ2-3, the V gene TRBV24-1; D gene uncertain. Trimming left V 8 bases short and J 0 bases short, with 8 bases between. Per the germline V gene, CDR1 is KGHDR and CDR2 is SFDVKD. This CDR3 spans 13 amino acids. The CDR3 loop is CATKGDSTDTQYF. The CDR3 nucleotides are TGTGCCACCAAGGGTGATAGCACAGATACGCAGTATTTT.

This clonotype was seen many times. V usage is TRBV3-1 and J usage is TRBJ2-7; TRBD2 aligns across 9 bases. Germline V CDR1 and CDR2: LGHDT, YNNKEL (reference sequence). The CDR3 extends over 16 amino acids. The trim removed 3 bases at V and 0 bases at J, leaving 6 bases unmatched. CDR3 DNA sequence: TGTGCCAGCAGCCACGGACTAGCGCTAAGCTCCTACGAGCAGTACTTC. Its translation: CASSHGLALSSYEQYF.

This clonotype was seen a few times. This chain connects TRBV10-1 to TRBJ2-3; no firm D call. The ends were cut back, 4 bases at V and 0 bases at J, with 8 bases in the middle. The CDR3 is 14 amino acids. The germline CDR1 and CDR2 sequences are WNHNN and SYGVQD (reference sequence). In DNA form, the CDR3 reads TGCGCCAGCAGTGGGCCAAGAAGCACAGATACGCAGTATTTT. Protein: CASSGPRSTDTQYF.

This chain links TRBV6-6 with TRBJ1-5; TRBD1 might be the D (5 bases). The CDR3 loop spans 16 amino acids. Trimming removed 4 bases from V and 0 bases from J, with 13 bases in between. In germline, CDR1 is MNHNY, CDR2 SVGAGI (reference sequence). The CDR3 spells CASSFNRYYSNQPQHF. Written as DNA, the CDR3 is TGTGCCAGCAGTTTTAACAGGTACTATAGCAATCAGCCCCAGCATTTT.

This chain connects TRBV27 to TRBJ2-3; weak D call: TRBD2 (6 bases). V was shortened by 7 bases and J by 1 base, with 9 bases between the two germline ends. From germline, CDR1 is MNHEY and CDR2 SMNVEV (reference sequence). The CDR3 is 13 residues long. This chain's CDR3 is CASMGGGTDTQYF. The CDR3 DNA is TGTGCCAGCATGGGCGGGGGCACAGATACGCAGTATTTT.